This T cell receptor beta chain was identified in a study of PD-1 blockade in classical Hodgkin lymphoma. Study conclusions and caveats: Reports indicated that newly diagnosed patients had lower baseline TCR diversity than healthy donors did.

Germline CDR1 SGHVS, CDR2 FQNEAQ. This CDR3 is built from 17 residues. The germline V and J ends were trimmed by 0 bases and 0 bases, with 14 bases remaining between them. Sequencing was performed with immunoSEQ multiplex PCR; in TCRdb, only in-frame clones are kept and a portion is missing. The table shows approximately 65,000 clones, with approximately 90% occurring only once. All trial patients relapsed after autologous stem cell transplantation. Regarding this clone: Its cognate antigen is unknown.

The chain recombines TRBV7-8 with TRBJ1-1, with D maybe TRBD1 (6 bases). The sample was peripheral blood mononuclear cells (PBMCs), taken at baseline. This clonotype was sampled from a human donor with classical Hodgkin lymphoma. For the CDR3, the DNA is TGTGCCAGCAGCTTAGCCCGGGGGGCACGGGTGAACACTGAAGCTTTCTTT. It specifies CASSLARGARVNTEAFF.